The present T cell receptor (beta chain) was sequenced within a study of CD8+CD57+ T cells in acquired aplastic anemia. As for this clonotype: One end of the junction does not line up with germline, which may come from a read error.

Genomic DNA acted as the template from which TCR beta VDJ combination and CDR3 sequence profiling were carried out. TCRdb re-called the reads through MiXCR, storing one row per CDR3 protein. Of under 350,000 distinct CDR3 sequences in the sample, around three fifths were seen once. In patients chosen for sequencing, flow cytometry had shown CD8+CD57+ cell expansion. This CDR3 contains 16 residues. The V gene's germline CDR1 is SQVTM and CDR2 ANQGSEA. Sample: sorted CD4+, CD8+, or CD8+CD57+ T cells (not recorded which) from PBMCs. The clonotype originates from a human donor with aplastic anemia. The gene calls are TRBV29-1 and TRBJ1-2; a weak D match, TRBD1 (6 bases). CDR3 sequence (DNA): TGCAGCGTTGAAGCCAGACAGGAAGGGACCGGCTATGGCTACACCTTT. Residues: CSVEARQEGTGYGYTF.